Below are 23 T cell receptor beta chains sequenced from a single sample in a study of identical twins (dated by TCRdb to the mid-2010s). The library was built by means of 5' RACE. The listed sequencing device is Illumina HiSeq 2000. TCRdb's own reprocessing of the public reads used fastp at Q25 and MiXCR and kept productive beta chains. Entries are consolidated by CDR3 protein sequence, retaining the most common genes and DNA. The sample table lists 1,800,000 or so distinct CDR3 sequences, about 32% of them with a count of one. Of the sample, around 0.25% falls within the top ten clones. Sequencing input: cord blood. The receptors stem from a newborn girl in good health.

This clonotype was picked up one time. The chain joins TRBV19 to TRBJ1-6; 7 positions match TRBD1. Germline CDR1 reads LNHDA; CDR2 reads SQIVND (reference sequence). The CDR3 covers 15 residues. Losses at the gene ends were 8 bases for V and 8 bases for J; bases not matched to a gene: 12. This CDR3 reads CASARAGTEDSPLHF. The CDR3 nucleotides are TGTGCCAGTGCCCGGGCCGGGACAGAGGATTCACCCCTCCACTTT.

Written as DNA, the CDR3 is TGCAGTGCTCCCGACAGTCAGGGGGGCCCCTCCTACGAGCAGTACTTC. It codes for CSAPDSQGGPSYEQYF. The chain links TRBV20-1 to TRBJ2-7, with a tentative D call TRBD1 (7 bases). Looked up from germline, CDR1 is DFQATT and CDR2 is SNEGSKA (reference sequence). The V end was cut by 5 bases, the J end by 0 bases, with 20 bases between. The length of the CDR3 is 16 residues.

This chain's CDR3 is CSARDPTSRSYEQYF. The CDR3 DNA is TGCAGTGCTAGAGATCCGACTAGCCGCTCCTACGAGCAGTACTTC. The gene calls are TRBV20-1 and TRBJ2-7, with TRBD2 matching 7 bases. Unmatched junction bases numbered 5, after V lost 0 bases and J lost 0 bases. The germline gives CDR1 DFQATT, CDR2 SNEGSKA (reference sequence). This CDR3 has 15 amino acids.

Worth noting for this clonotype: A junction boundary mismatches the germline segment, possibly from a read error. This chain uses TRBV14 with TRBJ2-4; D is possibly TRBD2 (6 bases). Germline V gene data show CDR1 as SGHDN and CDR2 as FVKESK. The CDR3 runs to 16 residues. The CDR3 DNA follows: TGTGCCAGCAGCCAAGGTGGAGGGGCGGCCAAAAACATTCAGTCCTTC. Residues: CASSQGGGAAKNIQSF.

V is TRBV27 and J is TRBJ2-7; TRBD2 might be the D (6 bases). CDR3 length: 15 residues. CDR1 is MNHEY, CDR2 SMNVEV, per germline (reference sequence). V lost 6 bases, J lost 1 base, and 16 bases lay in between. The CDR3 nucleotides are TGTGCCAGCAGCCGCGCCGGTAGCGGTTCCTACGAGCAGTACTTC. Its protein product is CASSRAGSGSYEQYF.

V is TRBV4-1 and J is TRBJ1-2, with 7 bases aligning to TRBD1. The CDR3 runs 15 residues. The V and J ends lost 0 bases and 4 bases, in that order; junction bases with no gene match: 5. From germline, CDR1 is MGHRA and CDR2 YSYEKL. This CDR3 is CASSQESTGPYGYTF. In nucleotides, the CDR3 is TGCGCCAGCAGCCAAGAGTCGACAGGGCCCTATGGCTACACCTTC.

The chain has TRBV20-1 and TRBJ2-3, with TRBD2 identical over 7 bases. This CDR3 contains 16 residues. Germline CDR1 reads DFQATT; CDR2 reads SNEGSKA (reference sequence). Trimming removed 5 bases from V and 0 bases from J; junction bases left unmatched: 11. The CDR3, as DNA: TGCAGTGCTCGAAACCCTAGCGGTCCTAGCACAGATACGCAGTATTTT. Translated: CSARNPSGPSTDTQYF.

The CDR3 DNA is TGTGCTAGTGGACCTGGGACGGTGCCCTATGGCTACACCTTC. It translates to CASGPGTVPYGYTF. This chain joins TRBV12-5 and TRBJ1-2; TRBD1 might be the D (5 bases). V was pared by 6 bases and J by 4 bases, with 15 bases between. The germline CDR1 and CDR2 sequences are LGHNT and FRNRAP. CDR3 size: 14 residues.

In this sample, this clonotype turned up a few times. V is TRBV28 and J is TRBJ2-3, with 10 nucleotides matching TRBD2. CDR1 and CDR2 (germline): MDHEN, SYDVKM. The CDR3 extends over 15 amino acids. V trimming: 5 bases; J trimming: 6 bases; junction bases outside the gene matches: 8. The CDR3 DNA sequence: TGTGCCAGCAGTCTTCCTCTAGCGGGAGAGGATACGCAGTATTTT. It translates to CASSLPLAGEDTQYF.

V usage is TRBV6-1 and J usage is TRBJ2-7, with 7 bases identical to TRBD1. CDR1 is MNHNS, CDR2 SASEGT, per germline. Losses at the gene ends were 8 bases for V and 7 bases for J; bases not matched to a gene: 11. The CDR3 runs to 13 residues. As DNA, the CDR3 is TGTGCCAGCGACCAAGACAGGGAGTGGGAGCAGTACTTC. As protein: CASDQDREWEQYF.

This clonotype was observed a few times. V gene TRBV2 combines with J gene TRBJ1-5, with no clear D. The germline V gene has CDR1 SNHLY and CDR2 FYNNEI. This CDR3 has 14 residues. V was clipped by 5 bases and J by 6 bases, with 14 bases between them. The CDR3 sequence: CASSTEVGGQPQHF. CDR3 nucleotide sequence: TGTGCCAGCAGTACGGAAGTAGGAGGTCAGCCCCAGCATTTT.

V usage is TRBV28 and J usage is TRBJ1-6, with 8 bases that match TRBD1. The germline gives CDR1 MDHEN, CDR2 SYDVKM. The J segment lost 5 bases and the V segment lost 4 bases, leaving 7 bases of the junction unmatched. The CDR3 totals 16 residues. CDR3 protein: CASSSLRQGNNSPLHF. In DNA form, the CDR3 reads TGTGCCAGCAGTTCCCTCCGACAGGGGAATAATTCACCCCTCCACTTT.

The chain has TRBV6-2 or TRBV6-3 and TRBJ2-2, with 8 bases matching TRBD2. The junction had 6 bases not matched to a gene; V was cut back by 1 base and J by 8 bases. Germline loops: CDR1 MNHEY, CDR2 SVGEGT. The CDR3 spans 15 residues. CDR3: CASSYFLAGRGELFF. Written as DNA, the CDR3 is TGTGCCAGCAGTTACTTTCTAGCGGGCAGGGGGGAGCTGTTTTTT.

The chain employs TRBV7-2 and TRBJ2-1, with 8 bases lining up with TRBD1. The trim removed 6 bases at V and 0 bases at J, leaving 4 bases unmatched. CDR1 SGHTA and CDR2 FQGNSA come from the germline V gene. The CDR3 sequence is 15 residues long. Written as DNA, the CDR3 is TGTGCCAGCAGACATACAGGGGGCTCCTACAATGAGCAGTTCTTC. Protein: CASRHTGGSYNEQFF.

This clonotype showed up just a few times. The chain recombines TRBV10-2 with TRBJ2-1, with 10 bases that match TRBD1. The CDR3 runs to 15 residues. V trimming: 6 bases; J trimming: 7 bases; junction bases outside the gene matches: 9. Germline lookup yields CDR1 WSHSY and CDR2 SAAADI. DNA of the CDR3: TGCGCCAGCAGCGATGGACAGGGGGGGAGGAATGAGCAGTTCTTC. Its translation: CASSDGQGGRNEQFF.

The chain links TRBV11-2 to TRBJ1-5; a weak D match, TRBD1 (6 bases). Germline lookup yields CDR1 SGHAT and CDR2 FQNNGV. Trimming pared 5 bases from V and 4 bases from J, leaving 12 bases between. The CDR3 runs to 14 residues. The CDR3, as DNA: TGTGCCAGCAGCCACATAAGGGGGAATCAGCCCCAGCATTTT. It yields the protein CASSHIRGNQPQHF.

This chain uses TRBV30 with TRBJ2-3; TRBD1 matches at 7 bases. The CDR3 is made up of 12 amino acids. With 2 bases clipped from V and 4 bases from J, the junction kept 0 bases outside the gene matches. Germline V CDR1 and CDR2: GTSNPN, SVGIG (reference sequence). CDR3: CAWSTGADTQYF. CDR3 DNA: TGTGCCTGGAGTACAGGGGCAGATACGCAGTATTTT.

The chain recombines TRBV6-6 with TRBJ2-1; unclear D gene. The CDR3 has 13 amino acids. CDR1 and CDR2 from the germline V gene are MNHNY and SVGAGI (reference sequence). V lost 2 bases, J lost 8 bases, and 10 bases lay in between. The CDR3 loop reads CASSYGLADEQFF. The CDR3 DNA reads as TGTGCCAGCAGTTACGGGCTGGCCGATGAGCAGTTCTTC.

This sequence joins TRBV12-3 or TRBV12-4 and TRBJ1-3, with D perhaps TRBD1 (6 bases). V lost 8 bases and J lost 2, with 13 bases in between. The CDR3 contains 14 residues. The CDR3 sequence: CASSYRVAGNTIYF. The CDR3 DNA reads TGTGCCAGCTCCTACAGGGTTGCTGGAAACACCATATATTTT.

The chain carries TRBV7-9 and TRBJ2-1, with D maybe TRBD2 (6 bases). The CDR3 contains 15 residues. CDR1 and CDR2 (germline): SEHNR, FQNEAQ (reference sequence). The germline V and J ends were trimmed by 1 base and 6 bases, with 13 bases remaining between them. CDR3 loop: CASSLEGGDRNEQFF. CDR3 coding DNA: TGTGCCAGCAGCTTAGAAGGAGGGGACCGCAATGAGCAGTTCTTC.

This clonotype was counted between two and nine times. The CDR3 DNA is TGTGCCTGGAATTGGGAGACAGGGAATTCACCCCTCCACTTT. It is translated as CAWNWETGNSPLHF. This chain links TRBV30 with TRBJ1-6; 7 nucleotides match TRBD1. Germline CDR1 and CDR2: GTSNPN and SVGIG (reference sequence). V gave up 4 bases and J gave up 7 bases; unmatched junction bases: 7. The CDR3 sequence is 14 residues long.

J is TRBJ2-3 and V is TRBV11-3, with TRBD2 identical over 11 bases. The CDR3 is 17 residues long. J was trimmed by 4 bases and V by 2 bases; bases with no gene match: 8. Germline values: CDR1 SGHNT, CDR2 YENEEA. CDR3 DNA sequence: TGTGCCAGCAGCTTAAGCCTAGCGGGAGGATTCGCAGATACGCAGTATTTT. Translation gives CASSLSLAGGFADTQYF.

This clonotype appeared a few times. The chain links TRBV6-6 to TRBJ2-7; D perhaps matches TRBD2 (6 bases). Germline CDR1 is MNHNY and CDR2 is SVGAGI (reference sequence). The CDR3 consists of 15 residues. V lost 5 bases and J lost 2, with 16 bases in between. This CDR3 is CASSPTIGSPYEQYF. The CDR3 DNA is TGTGCCAGCAGTCCTACGATCGGGAGTCCCTACGAGCAGTACTTC.